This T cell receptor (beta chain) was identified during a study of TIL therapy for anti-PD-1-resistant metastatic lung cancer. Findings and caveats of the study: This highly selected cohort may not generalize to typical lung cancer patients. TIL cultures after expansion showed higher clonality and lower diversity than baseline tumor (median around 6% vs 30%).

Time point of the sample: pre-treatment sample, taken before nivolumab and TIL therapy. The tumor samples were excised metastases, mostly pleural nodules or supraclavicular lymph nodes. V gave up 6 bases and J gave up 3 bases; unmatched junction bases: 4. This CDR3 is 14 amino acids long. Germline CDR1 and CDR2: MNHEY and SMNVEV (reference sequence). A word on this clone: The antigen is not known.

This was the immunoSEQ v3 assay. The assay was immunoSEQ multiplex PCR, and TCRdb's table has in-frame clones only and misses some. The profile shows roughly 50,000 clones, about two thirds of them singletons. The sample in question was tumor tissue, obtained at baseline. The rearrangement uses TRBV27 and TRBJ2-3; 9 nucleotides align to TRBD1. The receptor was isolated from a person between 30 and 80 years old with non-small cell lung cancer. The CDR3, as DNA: TGTGCCAGCAGACGGACAGGGGCGACAGATACGCAGTATTTT. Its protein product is CASRRTGATDTQYF.